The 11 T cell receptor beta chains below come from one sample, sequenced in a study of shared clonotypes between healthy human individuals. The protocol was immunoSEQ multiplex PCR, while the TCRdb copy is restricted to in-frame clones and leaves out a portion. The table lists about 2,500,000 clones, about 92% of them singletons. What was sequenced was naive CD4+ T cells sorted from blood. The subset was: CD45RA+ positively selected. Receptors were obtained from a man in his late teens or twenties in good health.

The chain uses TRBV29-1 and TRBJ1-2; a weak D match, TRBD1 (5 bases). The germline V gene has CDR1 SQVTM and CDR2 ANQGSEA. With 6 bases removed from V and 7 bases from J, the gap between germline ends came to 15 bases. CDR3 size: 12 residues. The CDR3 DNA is TGCAGCGTCCGAGATCTGGGGGGTGGCTACACCTTC. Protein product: CSVRDLGGGYTF.

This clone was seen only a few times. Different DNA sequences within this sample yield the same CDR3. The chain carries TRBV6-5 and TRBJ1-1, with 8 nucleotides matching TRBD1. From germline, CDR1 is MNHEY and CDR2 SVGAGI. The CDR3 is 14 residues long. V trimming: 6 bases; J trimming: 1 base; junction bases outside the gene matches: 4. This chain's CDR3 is CASSRGQANTEAFF. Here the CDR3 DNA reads TGTGCCAGCAGCCGGGGACAGGCGAACACTGAAGCTTTCTTT.

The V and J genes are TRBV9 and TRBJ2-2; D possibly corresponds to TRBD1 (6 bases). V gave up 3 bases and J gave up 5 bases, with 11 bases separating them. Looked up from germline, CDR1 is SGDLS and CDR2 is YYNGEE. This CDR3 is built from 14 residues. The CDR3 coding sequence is TGTGCCAGCAGCGATCAGGGGTGGACCGGGGAGCTGTTTTTT. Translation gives CASSDQGWTGELFF. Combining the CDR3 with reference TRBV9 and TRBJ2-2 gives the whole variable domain DSGVTQTPKHLITATGQRVTLRCSPRSGDLSVYWYQQSLDQGLQFLIQYYNGEERAKGNILERFSAQQFPDLHSELNLSSLELGDSALYFCASSDQGWTGELFFGEGSRLTVL.

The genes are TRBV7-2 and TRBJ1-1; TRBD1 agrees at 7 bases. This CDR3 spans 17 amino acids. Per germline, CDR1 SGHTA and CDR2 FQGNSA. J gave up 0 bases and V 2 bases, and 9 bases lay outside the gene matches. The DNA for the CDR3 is TGTGCCAGCAGCTTAAGTTGGGACAGAGACATGAACACTGAAGCTTTCTTT. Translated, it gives CASSLSWDRDMNTEAFF.

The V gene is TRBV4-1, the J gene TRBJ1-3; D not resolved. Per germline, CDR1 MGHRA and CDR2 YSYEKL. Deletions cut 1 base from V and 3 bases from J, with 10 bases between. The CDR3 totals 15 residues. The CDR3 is CASSQVTSFGNTIYF. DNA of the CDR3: TGCGCCAGCAGCCAAGTTACGTCCTTTGGAAACACCATATATTTT.

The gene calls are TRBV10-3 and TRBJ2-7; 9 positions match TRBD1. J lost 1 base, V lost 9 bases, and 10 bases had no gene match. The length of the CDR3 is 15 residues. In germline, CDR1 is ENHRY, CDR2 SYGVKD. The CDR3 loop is CAIHDGTGNSYEQYF. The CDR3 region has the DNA TGTGCCATTCACGATGGGACAGGGAATTCCTACGAGCAGTACTTC.

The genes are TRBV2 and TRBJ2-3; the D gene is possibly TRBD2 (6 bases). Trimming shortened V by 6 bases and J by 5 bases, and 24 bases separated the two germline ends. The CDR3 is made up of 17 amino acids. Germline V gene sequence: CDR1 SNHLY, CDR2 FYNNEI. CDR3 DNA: TGTGCCAGCAGACCCACACTAGATCGGCGGAGGGGAGATACGCAGTATTTT. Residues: CASRPTLDRRRGDTQYF.

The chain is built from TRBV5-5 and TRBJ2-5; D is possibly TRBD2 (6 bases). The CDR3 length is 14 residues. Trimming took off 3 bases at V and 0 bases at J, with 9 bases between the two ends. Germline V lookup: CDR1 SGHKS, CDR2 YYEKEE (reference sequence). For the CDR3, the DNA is TGTGCCAGCAGCTCGGGACTGGACCAAGAGACCCAGTACTTC. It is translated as CASSSGLDQETQYF.

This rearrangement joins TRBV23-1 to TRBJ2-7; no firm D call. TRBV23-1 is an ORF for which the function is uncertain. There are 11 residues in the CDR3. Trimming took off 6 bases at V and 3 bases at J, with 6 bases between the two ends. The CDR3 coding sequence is TGCGCCAGCAGGTTCCGCTACGAGCAGTACTTC. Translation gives CASRFRYEQYF.

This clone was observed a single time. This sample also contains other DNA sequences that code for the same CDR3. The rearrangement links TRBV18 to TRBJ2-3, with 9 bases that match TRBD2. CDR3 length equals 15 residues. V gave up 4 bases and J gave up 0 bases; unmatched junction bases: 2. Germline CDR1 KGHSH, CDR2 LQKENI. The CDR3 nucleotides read TGTGCCAGCTCACAACTAGCGGGTAGCACAGATACGCAGTATTTT. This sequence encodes CASSQLAGSTDTQYF.

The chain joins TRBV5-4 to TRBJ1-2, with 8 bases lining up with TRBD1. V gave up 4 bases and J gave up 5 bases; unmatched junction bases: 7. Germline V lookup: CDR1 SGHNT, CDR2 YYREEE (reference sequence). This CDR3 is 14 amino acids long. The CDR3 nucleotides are TGTGCCAGCAGCCCGGACAGGGCGAGGTATGGCTACACCTTC. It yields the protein CASSPDRARYGYTF.